The 23 T cell receptor beta chains below all came from one sample that was sequenced in a study of blood T cell repertoires in COVID-19. Repertoires were generated with immunoSEQ multiplex PCR, while TCRdb's copy carries only in-frame clones and drops some. The profile shows 350,000 to 450,000 clones, approximately 90% of them singletons. Sequencing used PBMCs or T cells enriched from blood (not recorded which). These receptors all come from a woman in her thirties or forties who had been exposed to COVID-19.

V usage is TRBV14 and J usage is TRBJ1-1, with D unresolved. Trimming cost V 0 bases and J 1 base, with 12 bases left between them. CDR3 length: 16 amino acids. Per the germline V gene, CDR1 is SGHDN and CDR2 is FVKESK. The CDR3 DNA reads as TGTGCCAGCAGCCAAGATTATCCGGTTGGGAACACTGAAGCTTTCTTT. Amino acid sequence: CASSQDYPVGNTEAFF.

The chain links TRBV24-1 to TRBJ2-5; 7 nucleotides match TRBD1. V lost 3 bases to trimming and J lost 4 bases; unmatched junction nucleotides: 13. This CDR3 comprises 17 residues. CDR1 is KGHDR and CDR2 is SFDVKD in the germline V gene. As DNA, the CDR3 is TGTGCCACCAGTGATGGGTTCTTACAGGGGCCGGGAGAGACCCAGTACTTC. This sequence encodes CATSDGFLQGPGETQYF.

DNA of the CDR3: TGTGCCAGCAGCGAATCACTTTCGTTTACAGGGGGCGGGTCACCCCTCCACTTT. It yields the protein CASSESLSFTGGGSPLHF. V and J are TRBV3-1 (or the pseudogene TRBV3-2) and TRBJ1-6; 9 bases map to TRBD1. Germline assignment: CDR1 LGHDT and CDR2 YNNKEL (reference sequence). This CDR3 is built from 18 residues. With 5 bases clipped from V and 10 bases from J, the junction kept 18 bases outside the gene matches.

The rearrangement joins TRBV7-2 to TRBJ1-4, with a weak D call TRBD1 (5 bases). The CDR3 is 12 residues long. CDR1 and CDR2 (germline): SGHTA, FQGNSA. V was clipped by 2 bases and J by 10 bases, with 8 bases between them. CDR3 nucleotide sequence: TGTGCCAGCAGCTTATCTAGGGGAAAACTGTTTTTT. Translated: CASSLSRGKLFF.

This sequence joins TRBV4-1 and TRBJ2-5, with TRBD2 identical over 10 bases. The CDR3 sequence is 15 residues long. Germline V CDR1 and CDR2: MGHRA, YSYEKL. J was trimmed by 5 bases and V by 2 bases; bases with no gene match: 5. CDR3 residues: CASSQTSGIRETQYF. The CDR3 DNA sequence: TGCGCCAGCAGCCAAACTAGCGGGATCCGGGAGACCCAGTACTTC.

V gene TRBV7-9 combines with J gene TRBJ1-2; no reliable D call. V lost 0 bases and J lost 6, with 14 bases in between. This CDR3 comprises 15 residues. Germline values: CDR1 SEHNR, CDR2 FQNEAQ (reference sequence). In nucleotides, the CDR3 is TGTGCCAGCAGCTTAGCAGGGAGTCCCTTCGATGGCTACACCTTC. Amino acids: CASSLAGSPFDGYTF.

The V and J genes are TRBV12-3 or TRBV12-4 and TRBJ1-2, with D possibly TRBD1 on 5 matching bases. V lost 1 base and J lost 10, with 7 bases in between. The CDR3 extends over 11 amino acids. The CDR3 loop is CASSLGGVYTF. CDR3 in DNA: TGTGCCAGCAGTTTAGGGGGGGTCTACACCTTC.

The chain recombines TRBV7-2 with TRBJ1-2; tentatively, D is TRBD1 (5 bases). From germline, CDR1 is SGHTA and CDR2 FQGNSA. Trimming removed 6 bases at V and 6 bases at J, with 14 bases between. This CDR3 comprises 13 residues. The CDR3 DNA reads as TGTGCCAGCAGTTTCAGGGCGGGGGATGGCTACACCTTC. Protein: CASSFRAGDGYTF.

This rearrangement joins TRBV18 to TRBJ1-2; perhaps TRBD1 as D (6 bases). This CDR3 region has 13 residues. Germline CDR1 is KGHSH and CDR2 is LQKENI. The germline V and J ends were trimmed by 2 bases and 4 bases, with 8 bases remaining between them. CDR3 sequence reads: CASSPGTPYGYTF. CDR3 in DNA: TGTGCCAGCTCACCAGGGACACCCTATGGCTACACCTTC.

The chain has TRBV2 and TRBJ2-3, with 10 nucleotides matching TRBD2. The CDR3 consists of 15 residues. The ends lost 6 bases at V and 4 bases at J; junction bases unmatched: 7. Germline values: CDR1 SNHLY, CDR2 FYNNEI. The CDR3 DNA follows: TGTGCCAGCAGCAAGCGGGAGGGGACCGCAGATACGCAGTATTTT. Translated, it gives CASSKREGTADTQYF.

The chain recombines TRBV7-3 with TRBJ2-3, with 9 positions matching TRBD2. The CDR3 runs 15 residues. J was trimmed by 4 bases and V by 1 base; bases with no gene match: 3. Germline CDR1 reads SGHTA; CDR2 reads FQGTGA. Here the CDR3 DNA reads TGTGCCAGCAGCTTAAACCAGCGGGGGGCAGATACGCAGTATTTT. This gives the protein CASSLNQRGADTQYF.

This clone was seen a handful of times. The genes are TRBV10-3 and TRBJ2-7; 9 bases line up with TRBD2. Germline CDR1 ENHRY, CDR2 SYGVKD. With 3 bases clipped from V and 1 base from J, the junction kept 13 bases outside the gene matches. This CDR3 comprises 18 residues. In DNA, the CDR3 is TGTGCCATCAGTGAAGGTTTCGGTGGTAGCGGGAGTTCCTACGAGCAGTACTTC. It yields the protein CAISEGFGGSGSSYEQYF.

The V gene is TRBV18, the J gene TRBJ1-4, with D unresolved. The germline CDR1 and CDR2 sequences are KGHSH and LQKENI. V was trimmed by 4 bases and J by 4 bases, leaving 10 bases between them. The CDR3 totals 14 residues. CDR3 sequence (DNA): TGTGCCAGCTCACTAAGCTCCCTTAATGAAAAACTGTTTTTT. This translates into CASSLSSLNEKLFF.

This clone was recorded once. This chain links TRBV19 with TRBJ2-2, with 7 bases identical to TRBD1. The CDR3 covers 15 residues. Trimming cost V 6 bases and J 3 bases; bases outside gene matches: 7. Germline V gives CDR1 LNHDA, CDR2 SQIVND (reference sequence). CDR3: CASSRRQGDTGELFF. The CDR3 DNA reads TGTGCCAGTAGCCGGAGACAGGGTGACACCGGGGAGCTGTTTTTT.

The chain couples TRBV6-4 to TRBJ2-1, with a weak D call TRBD1 (6 bases). Per germline, CDR1 MRHNA and CDR2 SNTAGT. The CDR3 totals 15 residues. V lost 0 bases and J 8 bases, leaving 14 bases between the germline ends. Written as DNA, the CDR3 is TGTGCCAGCAGTGACTCGAGTACAGGGTCAGATGAGCAGTTCTTC. Its protein product is CASSDSSTGSDEQFF.

CDR3: CASMEAGGRNTIYF. The CDR3 bases are TGTGCCAGCATGGAGGCAGGAGGGAGAAACACCATATATTTT. The V and J genes are TRBV27 and TRBJ1-3; D unclear. V was clipped by 7 bases and J by 5 bases, with 15 bases between them. The V gene's germline CDR1 is MNHEY and CDR2 SMNVEV (reference sequence). The CDR3 length is 14 residues.

This chain links TRBV24-1 with TRBJ2-7; 7 nucleotides line up with TRBD2. J lost 2 bases, V lost 4 bases, and 4 bases had no gene match. The CDR3 is 14 residues long. Germline CDR1 KGHDR, CDR2 SFDVKD. CDR3 in DNA: TGTGCCACCAGTGACCCGGGACTACCCTACGAGCAGTACTTC. Protein: CATSDPGLPYEQYF.

The chain links TRBV6-5 to TRBJ2-3, with D possibly matching TRBD2 (7 bases). V dropped 7 bases and J dropped 6 bases, with 17 bases sitting between them. CDR1 and CDR2 from the germline V gene are MNHEY and SVGAGI. This CDR3 region has 14 residues. The CDR3 here is CASIWEGVFDTQYF. DNA of the CDR3: TGTGCCAGCATTTGGGAGGGGGTATTCGATACGCAGTATTTT.

V usage is TRBV27 and J usage is TRBJ2-1; TRBD1 agrees at 7 bases. The V and J ends lost 4 bases and 1 base, in that order; junction bases with no gene match: 7. CDR3 length: 16 amino acids. Germline lookup yields CDR1 MNHEY and CDR2 SMNVEV (reference sequence). CDR3 nucleotides: TGTGCCAGCAGTTCTGGGACAGAGCTTTCCTACAATGAGCAGTTCTTC. Amino acids: CASSSGTELSYNEQFF.

The V call is TRBV30, the J call TRBJ1-6; the D gene is possibly TRBD1 (6 bases). Per the germline V gene, CDR1 is GTSNPN and CDR2 is SVGIG (reference sequence). The CDR3 contains 14 residues. The germline V and J ends were trimmed by 3 bases and 11 bases, with 17 bases remaining between them. CDR3 residues: CAWSPRGMGTPLHF. The CDR3 coding sequence is TGTGCCTGGAGCCCCAGGGGAATGGGGACACCCCTCCACTTT.

The chain is built from TRBV5-6 and TRBJ1-1, with D unclear. Trimming left V 0 bases short and J 4 bases short, with 13 bases between. The CDR3 is made up of 15 amino acids. CDR1 is SGHDT, CDR2 YYEEEE, per germline. The CDR3 nucleotides are TGTGCCAGCAGCTTGGGACCAAGGGCGGGCACTGAAGCTTTCTTT. The encoded protein is CASSLGPRAGTEAFF.

CDR3 nucleotides: TGTGCCACCAGTGATTTGAGGGGGAACTCCTACAATGAGCAGTTCTTC. It encodes CATSDLRGNSYNEQFF. V gene TRBV24-1 combines with J gene TRBJ2-1; a possible D gene is TRBD1 (6 bases). Germline CDR1 KGHDR, CDR2 SFDVKD. The CDR3 runs to 16 residues. Trimming cost V 0 bases and J 0 bases, with 8 bases left between them.

The rearrangement uses TRBV11-3 and TRBJ2-5; TRBD1 aligns across 12 bases. This CDR3 region has 17 residues. The trim removed 5 bases at V and 2 bases at J, leaving 9 bases unmatched. CDR1 SGHNT and CDR2 YENEEA come from the germline V gene. CDR3 sequence reads: CASSDRRDRGPQETQYF. The CDR3 nucleotides are TGTGCCAGCAGCGACCGCCGGGACAGGGGGCCTCAAGAGACCCAGTACTTC.